What follows are 24 T cell receptor beta chains derived from one specimen sequenced in a study of control samples from healthy donors and cancer patients. The protocol was immunoSEQ multiplex PCR, while the TCRdb copy is restricted to in-frame clones and leaves out a portion. The table has about 65,000 clones, roughly nine tenths seen once; the top ten hold over 1%. Sequencing input: PBMCs. The receptor source for this set is a woman between 45 and 60 years old with colorectal cancer.

V and J are TRBV6-5 and TRBJ2-3; tentatively, D is TRBD1 (6 bases). Deletions cut 4 bases from V and 6 bases from J, with 14 bases between. The CDR3 is made up of 14 amino acids. From germline, CDR1 is MNHEY and CDR2 SVGAGI. CDR3 sequence reads: CASSSTGIVDTQYF. The CDR3 region has the DNA TGTGCCAGCAGTTCTACAGGGATAGTGGATACGCAGTATTTT.

The genes are TRBV5-1 and TRBJ1-3; D perhaps matches TRBD1 (5 bases). The V end was cut by 0 bases, the J end by 4 bases, with 14 bases between. The CDR3 has 16 amino acids. Germline loops: CDR1 SGHRS, CDR2 YFSETQ. The DNA for the CDR3 is TGCGCCAGCAGCTTGGCCGGGACGCCAACCGGAAACACCATATATTTT. Its translation is CASSLAGTPTGNTIYF.

V is TRBV9 and J is TRBJ1-1, with D unclear. The germline CDR1 and CDR2 sequences are SGDLS and YYNGEE. V was trimmed by 6 bases and J by 1 base, leaving 10 bases between them. The CDR3 runs to 13 residues. Here the CDR3 DNA reads TGTGCCAGCACCCAGACAAAGAACACTGAAGCTTTCTTT. Amino acid sequence: CASTQTKNTEAFF.

This sequence joins TRBV5-5 and TRBJ2-3; possibly TRBD2 for D (5 bases). Germline values: CDR1 SGHKS, CDR2 YYEKEE (reference sequence). The CDR3 runs 13 residues. V lost 4 bases and J 2 bases, leaving 8 bases between the germline ends. CDR3 DNA sequence: TGTGCCAGCAGCCGGGAATCCACAGATACGCAGTATTTT. Its protein product is CASSRESTDTQYF.

The gene calls are TRBV6-1 and TRBJ1-5; 9 bases agree with TRBD1. J gave up 8 bases and V 2 bases, and 7 bases lay outside the gene matches. CDR1 is MNHNS, CDR2 SASEGT, per germline. This CDR3 has 15 residues. Here the CDR3 reads CASSETGQGTEPQHF. CDR3 in DNA: TGTGCCAGCAGTGAAACAGGACAGGGGACTGAGCCCCAGCATTTT.

V gene TRBV10-2 combines with J gene TRBJ2-1, with 8 bases aligning to TRBD1. CDR1 and CDR2 (germline): WSHSY, SAAADI. The CDR3 has 12 residues. V lost 7 bases to trimming and J lost 7 bases; unmatched junction nucleotides: 3. The CDR3: CASTGGYNEQFF. As DNA, the CDR3 is TGCGCCAGCACAGGGGGCTATAATGAGCAGTTCTTC.

This CDR3 is CASSIDPRDALAPLLGGYTF. The DNA for the CDR3 is TGTGCCAGTAGTATAGATCCCCGGGACGCGCTAGCACCTCTCCTCGGTGGCTACACCTTC. The genes are TRBV19 and TRBJ1-2; D is perhaps TRBD1 (5 bases). Looked up from germline, CDR1 is LNHDA and CDR2 is SQIVND (reference sequence). This CDR3 is built from 20 residues. The V end was cut by 0 bases, the J end by 7 bases, with 30 bases between.

The chain recombines TRBV10-2 with TRBJ1-1; weak D call: TRBD1 (6 bases). The length of the CDR3 is 15 residues. The V gene's germline CDR1 is WSHSY and CDR2 SAAADI. The germline V and J ends were trimmed by 4 bases and 4 bases, with 16 bases remaining between them. The CDR3 sequence: CASSVSGARGTEAFF. CDR3 DNA sequence: TGCGCCAGCAGTGTATCGGGGGCGCGGGGCACTGAAGCTTTCTTT.

The chain uses TRBV5-1 and TRBJ1-4; D not certain. CDR3 size: 14 residues. Germline lookup yields CDR1 SGHRS and CDR2 YFSETQ. Between the trimmed V and J ends, which lost 4 bases and 3 bases, there was a span of 10 bases. In DNA form, the CDR3 reads TGCGCCAGCAGCGCTTGGGAGGCTAATGAAAAACTGTTTTTT. The encoded protein is CASSAWEANEKLFF.

The chain links TRBV28 to TRBJ1-2, with D hard to call. The CDR3 is 15 residues long. CDR1 is MDHEN and CDR2 is SYDVKM in the germline V gene. Trimming took off 3 bases at V and 6 bases at J, with 17 bases between the two ends. The CDR3 region is CASSFHLKSDHGYTF. CDR3 nucleotide sequence: TGTGCCAGCAGTTTTCACCTAAAATCCGACCATGGCTACACCTTC.

The V call is TRBV19, the J call TRBJ1-1; possibly TRBD1 for D (6 bases). CDR1 and CDR2 from the germline V gene are LNHDA and SQIVND (reference sequence). V dropped 5 bases and J dropped 4 bases, with 17 bases sitting between them. This CDR3 spans 15 amino acids. DNA of the CDR3: TGTGCCAGTAGTCCCCGCCAGGGGAGGAGCACTGAAGCTTTCTTT. It encodes CASSPRQGRSTEAFF.

DNA for the CDR3: TGTGCCAGCAGCCCGGAGGACGGCTCTAACTATGGCTACACCTTC. Protein product: CASSPEDGSNYGYTF. The V gene is TRBV28, the J gene TRBJ1-2; D remains ambiguous. CDR3 length equals 15 residues. Germline V CDR1 and CDR2: MDHEN, SYDVKM. V was trimmed by 6 bases and J by 0 bases, leaving 14 bases between them.

This clone came up once. This chain uses TRBV5-4 with TRBJ2-5; D is perhaps TRBD1 (6 bases). The ends were cut back, 4 bases at V and 5 bases at J, with 18 bases in the middle. The germline V gene has CDR1 SGHNT and CDR2 YYREEE (reference sequence). CDR3 length equals 15 residues. The DNA of the CDR3 is TGTGCCAGCAGCGTCCGGGACACCCAGGGGGAGACCCAGTACTTC. The encoded protein is CASSVRDTQGETQYF.

The chain has TRBV6-4 and TRBJ1-2; D perhaps matches TRBD1 (6 bases). Trimming left V 8 bases short and J 6 bases short, with 25 bases between. CDR3 size: 16 residues. The germline V gene has CDR1 MRHNA and CDR2 SNTAGT. As DNA, the CDR3 is TGTGCCAGCCGACAACCACAGGGAGGGCAGTTGGATGGCTACACCTTC. Its translation: CASRQPQGGQLDGYTF.

This clone was picked up one time. The CDR3 reads CASRTDYSGNTIYF. CDR3 bases: TGTGCCAGCAGGACCGACTATTCGGGAAACACCATATATTTT. This chain links TRBV2 with TRBJ1-3; D gene unclear. The V end lost 6 bases, the J end lost 4 bases, and 13 bases lay between the germline ends. Germline V lookup: CDR1 SNHLY, CDR2 FYNNEI. The CDR3 length is 14 residues.

V usage is TRBV7-6 and J usage is TRBJ2-2, with D possibly matching TRBD1 (5 bases). Looked up from germline, CDR1 is SGHVS and CDR2 is FNYEAQ. V shed 4 bases and J shed 3 bases, with 21 bases lying between them. CDR3 length: 18 amino acids. The CDR3 nucleotides read TGTGCCAGCAGCTACCCAACCCCTGCCGGCAGGGACACCGGGGAGCTGTTTTTT. Protein: CASSYPTPAGRDTGELFF.

This sequence joins TRBV28 and TRBJ1-1; D perhaps matches TRBD1 (5 bases). V dropped 4 bases and J dropped 5 bases, with 11 bases sitting between them. Looked up from germline, CDR1 is MDHEN and CDR2 is SYDVKM. The CDR3 totals 13 residues. CDR3 amino acids: CASSYDGGTEAFF. CDR3 bases: TGTGCCAGCAGTTACGATGGGGGTACTGAAGCTTTCTTT.

J is TRBJ2-1 and V is TRBV11-1; 9 bases agree with TRBD1. Germline V gene lookup returns CDR1 SGHAT and CDR2 FQDESV (reference sequence). The CDR3 covers 16 residues. With V trimmed by 0 bases and J by 8 bases, 8 bases remained unmatched. CDR3 DNA: TGTGCCAGCAGCTTAGCAACCGGGACAGGGCGCGATGAGCAGTTCTTC. It encodes CASSLATGTGRDEQFF. Full variable domain (remainder filled in from reference TRBV11-1 and TRBJ2-1): EAEVAQSPRYKITEKSQAVAFWCDPISGHATLYWYRQILGQGPELLVQFQDESVVDDSQLPKDRFSAERLKGVDSTLKIQPAELGDSAMYLCASSLATGTGRDEQFFGPGTRLTVL.

In regard to this clone: At one boundary the junction diverges from the germline segment, which might be a read error. This chain uses TRBV6-1 with TRBJ2-1; D is ambiguous. The CDR3 has 12 residues. CDR1 MNHNS and CDR2 SASEGT come from the germline V gene. In DNA form, the CDR3 reads TGTGCCAGCAGCGAAGCGAAGTTCGAGCAGTTCTTC. Amino acid sequence: CASSEAKFEQFF.

V is TRBV27 and J is TRBJ1-2, with D possibly TRBD1 on 5 matching bases. V lost 6 bases to trimming and J lost 10 bases, with 21 bases between them. The germline V gene has CDR1 MNHEY and CDR2 SMNVEV (reference sequence). The CDR3 extends over 14 amino acids. The CDR3: CASRARSGFGDYTF. CDR3 sequence (DNA): TGTGCCAGCAGGGCGAGGTCAGGGTTTGGGGACTACACCTTC.

V gene TRBV29-1 combines with J gene TRBJ2-5; D ambiguous. The CDR3 has 11 amino acids. V lost 0 bases and J lost 4, with 3 bases in between. The V gene's germline CDR1 is SQVTM and CDR2 ANQGSEA. The CDR3 DNA reads as TGCAGCGTTGAAGAACCAGAGACCCAGTACTTC. Translating gives CSVEEPETQYF.

This chain connects TRBV11-2 to TRBJ2-3; 11 bases map to TRBD2. V lost 4 bases to trimming and J lost 0 bases; unmatched junction nucleotides: 3. This CDR3 has 16 amino acids. Germline assignment: CDR1 SGHAT and CDR2 FQNNGV. CDR3 DNA: TGTGCCAGCAGCTGGGGGACTAGCGGAAGCACAGATACGCAGTATTTT. Protein sequence: CASSWGTSGSTDTQYF.

The V gene is TRBV25-1, the J gene TRBJ2-2; D gene unclear. This CDR3 has 16 residues. The V gene's germline CDR1 is MGHDK and CDR2 SYGVNS. V was pared by 2 bases and J by 4 bases, with 14 bases between. This CDR3 is CASSERSDGSTGELFF. CDR3 DNA sequence: TGTGCCAGCAGTGAACGGTCGGACGGTTCCACCGGGGAGCTGTTTTTT.

The gene calls are TRBV19 and TRBJ2-7; 7 nucleotides line up with TRBD1. The CDR3 consists of 12 residues. Unmatched junction bases numbered 5, after V lost 8 bases and J lost 4 bases. Germline values: CDR1 LNHDA, CDR2 SQIVND (reference sequence). Written as DNA, the CDR3 is TGTGCCAGTTCCGACAGGGTGTACGAGCAGTACTTC. This gives the protein CASSDRVYEQYF.